The entry below gives a single TCR beta chain sequence along with its context. Profiled with immunoSEQ multiplex PCR; TCRdb holds only in-frame clones, not every one. There are 50,000 to 75,000 clones in the sample; about nine tenths occur only once, and approximately 2% lies in the top ten. Anyone with autoimmune disease history or systemic immunosuppression was excluded. The sample belongs to a study of OX40 agonist ivuxolimab in advanced cancers. For the study at large: Of mixed ages from about 23 to 79 and averaging about 65 years, the group was 65% to 85% male.

Sequenced here: CD4+ or CD8+ T cells sorted from blood, sampled in a trial of the OX40 agonist ivuxolimab. This clonotype originated in an adult with an advanced solid tumor such as melanoma, head and neck, liver or kidney cancer.

The chain's CDR3 is CASSLGSGYTEAFF. The CDR3 DNA reads as TGTGCCAGCAGTTTAGGATCGGGGTACACTGAAGCTTTCTTT. The chain couples TRBV28 to TRBJ1-1, with D uncertain. The V end lost 2 bases, the J end lost 3 bases, and 10 bases lay between the germline ends. The CDR3 consists of 14 residues. The germline CDR1 and CDR2 sequences are MDHEN and SYDVKM.